Presented here are 8 T cell receptor beta chains from one specimen sequenced in a study of lymphopenia after photon versus proton radiotherapy. The assay was immunoSEQ multiplex PCR, and TCRdb's table has in-frame clones only and misses some. This table has 65,000 to 85,000 clones, just under 95% appearing once. The sample was peripheral blood, taken from a patient treated with photon-based radiotherapy. Receptors originate from a woman between 40 and 50 years old with cholangiocarcinoma.

This clone was observed a handful of times. The chain links TRBV6-5 to TRBJ1-6; 9 bases are a match to TRBD1. Germline V CDR1 and CDR2: MNHEY, SVGAGI. The V and J ends lost 4 bases and 9 bases, in that order; junction bases with no gene match: 1. The CDR3 extends over 13 amino acids. CDR3 DNA sequence: TGTGCCAGCAGTTTGGGACAGGGTTCACCCCTCCACTTT. Encoded protein: CASSLGQGSPLHF.

The J gene is TRBJ2-1, the V gene TRBV14; D perhaps matches TRBD2 (5 bases). Germline CDR1 SGHDN, CDR2 FVKESK. Between the trimmed V and J ends, which lost 5 bases and 8 bases, there was a span of 7 bases. The CDR3 spans 11 residues. In DNA form, the CDR3 reads TGTGCCAGCAGCTCTAGCTATGAGCAGTTCTTC. It specifies CASSSSYEQFF.

The J gene is TRBJ2-2, the V gene TRBV6-6, with D possibly called TRBD1 or TRBD2 (6 bases each). V lost 8 bases to trimming and J lost 5 bases, with 18 bases between them. The CDR3 is 15 amino acids. Germline CDR1 reads MNHNY; CDR2 reads SVGAGI (reference sequence). The CDR3 DNA reads TGTGCCAGCCGAGGGACGGGGGCATCAACCGGGGAGCTGTTTTTT. As protein: CASRGTGASTGELFF.

This chain joins TRBV15 and TRBJ1-6; D is ambiguous. V was shortened by 1 base and J by 0 bases, with 7 bases between the two germline ends. The CDR3 is 16 amino acids. Germline-derived CDR1 and CDR2 are LNHNV and YYDKDF (reference sequence). This CDR3 reads CATSRGGSSYNSPLHF. CDR3 DNA: TGTGCCACCAGCAGAGGAGGGAGCTCCTATAATTCACCCCTCCACTTT.

This chain links TRBV19 with TRBJ2-3; D is uncertain. The CDR3 runs 14 residues. Deletions cut 3 bases from V and 2 bases from J, with 9 bases between. Germline lookup yields CDR1 LNHDA and CDR2 SQIVND (reference sequence). The CDR3 DNA follows: TGTGCCAGTAGTATGACACCTTACACAGATACGCAGTATTTT. Translated, it gives CASSMTPYTDTQYF.

This chain's CDR3 is CASSQDRGQTYEQYF. The CDR3 DNA is TGCGCCAGCAGCCAAGATCGGGGGCAGACCTACGAGCAGTACTTC. The rearrangement links TRBV4-1 to TRBJ2-7; either TRBD1 or TRBD2 may fit D (6 bases each). V shed 0 bases and J shed 2 bases, with 11 bases lying between them. This CDR3 spans 15 amino acids. The germline V gene encodes CDR1 MGHRA and CDR2 YSYEKL.

This clone was detected a few times. This chain uses TRBV5-1 with TRBJ1-6, with D perhaps matching TRBD1 (6 bases). The ends were cut back, 2 bases at V and 6 bases at J, with 9 bases in the middle. The length of the CDR3 is 14 residues. CDR1 and CDR2 from the germline V gene are SGHRS and YFSETQ. CDR3 bases: TGCGCCAGCAGCTTAGGGGGACTTAATTCACCCCTCCACTTT. It specifies CASSLGGLNSPLHF.

This clone was found once. The V and J genes are TRBV7-9 and TRBJ2-7, with 8 bases aligning to TRBD1. Unmatched junction bases numbered 9, after V lost 5 bases and J lost 6 bases. The CDR3 has 14 residues. Germline lookup yields CDR1 SEHNR and CDR2 FQNEAQ (reference sequence). CDR3 in DNA: TGTGCCAGCAGCCCCGTGACAGGGGTTCCCGAGCAGTACTTC. Translated: CASSPVTGVPEQYF.